This T cell receptor beta chain was captured in a study of a mutant IDH1 vaccine in newly diagnosed glioma. Study background: Patients previously underwent radiotherapy, temozolomide, or both, and most underwent both. Participants attended visit V12, the safety follow-up, at week 35, and then attended visit V13 at week 47.

Germline loops: CDR1 GTSNPN, CDR2 SVGIG (reference sequence). V shed 3 bases and J shed 7 bases, with 15 bases lying between them. This CDR3 has 14 residues. The time point: week 47, end of study. Vaccination used 300 ug of mutant IDH1 20-mer peptide per dose, with topical imiquimod. Measured with immunoSEQ multiplex PCR; TCRdb has only the in-frame clones, and not every one. Found here are approximately 60,000 clones, around 83% of them singletons; the top ten hold 3.5% to 4%. As to this clone: Its antigen remains unknown.

The sequence derives from a man aged 30-40 years with glioma. This material consisted of PBMCs, taken from a glioma patient whose treatment included an IDH1 peptide vaccine. The rearrangement links TRBV30 to TRBJ1-4; D may be TRBD1 (5 bases). CDR3 amino acids: CAWSDAGLSEKLFF. The CDR3 DNA is TGTGCCTGGAGCGACGCAGGGTTGAGTGAAAAACTGTTTTTT.